The entry below describes one T cell receptor beta chain. The sample is drawn from a study of blood T cell repertoires in COVID-19. TCRdb's table, derived via immunoSEQ multiplex PCR, lists solely in-frame clones and lacks some. The sample yields about 90,000 clones, over 75% seen once. The CDR3 is 12 amino acids. CDR1 and CDR2 (germline): MDHEN, SYDVKM. The ends were cut back, 6 bases at V and 4 bases at J, with 9 bases in the middle. V is TRBV28 and J is TRBJ2-5; D ambiguous. Sequenced input: peripheral blood. The sequence was obtained from a man between 65 and 85 years old with acute or convalescent COVID-19. The CDR3 sequence: CASRKPLETQYF. DNA for the CDR3: TGTGCCAGCAGGAAGCCCCTAGAGACCCAGTACTTC.